This entry features one T cell receptor (beta chain) sequence. This table comes from immunoSEQ multiplex PCR, and its TCRdb copy is limited to in-frame clones, with some not included. This sample has more than 70,000 clones, with 84% found just once. The CDR3 extends over 15 amino acids. Looked up from germline, CDR1 is SGHAT and CDR2 is FQNNGV. The V end lost 2 bases, the J end lost 2 bases, and 12 bases lay between the germline ends. The data originate from a study of OX40 agonist ivuxolimab in advanced cancers. Overall study context: Subjects had a mean age of roughly 60 years, with a range of roughly 20 to 79; approximately 83% were male.

The sequenced sample was CD4+ or CD8+ T cells sorted from blood, obtained in a trial of the OX40 agonist ivuxolimab. The chain joins TRBV11-2 to TRBJ1-2; D possibly corresponds to TRBD1 (6 bases). This TCR was recovered from an adult with an advanced solid tumor such as melanoma, head and neck, liver or kidney cancer. The CDR3 nucleotides read TGTGCCAGCAGCTTACACGGGGGCTGGAACTATGGCTACACCTTC. It encodes CASSLHGGWNYGYTF.